This TCR beta chain was sequenced for a study of response to subunit inactivated influenza vaccine. Points from the study as a whole: Few additional T cells are recruited per seasonal influenza vaccination, authors suggested.

Regarding this clonotype: Its target is not known.

V dropped 3 bases and J dropped 0 bases, with 18 bases sitting between them. The germline V gene has CDR1 DFQATT and CDR2 SNEGSKA (reference sequence). The CDR3 has 18 amino acids. MiXCR, applied by TCRdb to the RT-PCR reads, yields one record per CDR3 protein. The sample yields fewer than 250,000 distinct CDR3 sequences, under 15% seen once. The rearrangement links TRBV20-1 to TRBJ1-6; D perhaps matches TRBD1 (5 bases). This sequence originates from a man over 45 who received an inactivated influenza vaccine. The sample consisted of CD8+ T cells sorted from PBMCs, taken about 5 days after vaccination. CDR3 protein: CSASPGTGMSSYNSPLHF. In nucleotides, the CDR3 is TGCAGTGCTAGTCCCGGGACGGGAATGAGCTCCTATAATTCACCCCTCCACTTT.